This record covers a single T cell receptor (beta chain). What it binds is unknown. The DNA input per sorted-subset replicate PCR was around 200 ng, corresponding to tens of thousands of T cell genomes. Repertoires were generated with immunoSEQ multiplex PCR, while TCRdb's copy carries only in-frame clones and drops some. In the table there are under 2.5 million clones, 80% to 95% of which are singletons. The entry originates in a study of shared clonotypes between healthy human individuals. Broader study findings: Clonotype sharing across a handful of donors was observed for 5% to 6.5% of naive CD4 clonotypes.

The CDR3 is 17 amino acids. The specimen sequenced was naive CD4+ T cells from PBMCs. Documented subset: CD45RA+ positively selected. The TCR was taken from a man aged 18 to 29 in good health. Some clones in this sample may be carry-over from other donors' samples. The chain is built from TRBV21-1 and TRBJ1-2. TRBV21-1 is a known pseudogene. The CDR3 bases are TGTGCCAGCAGCAGAACCGGGATCCCAGGCCCTAACTATGGCTACACCTTC. Amino acid sequence: CASSRTGIPGPNYGYTF.